This T cell receptor beta chain was found in a study of a mutant IDH1 vaccine in newly diagnosed glioma. Study details: Patients received eight vaccinations in weeks 1, 3, 5, 7, 11, 15, 19, 23. Vaccination was launched 4-6 weeks after radiotherapy alone, or with temozolomide cycles. Former treatment meant radiotherapy, temozolomide, or both; the majority had gotten both.

TCRdb's copy holds only in-frame clones and misses some; the assay was immunoSEQ multiplex PCR. The table records about 56,000 clones, more than 75% of them present only once. Time point defined: week 23, last vaccination. Every vaccine dose comprised 300 ug of mutant IDH1 20-mer peptide plus topical imiquimod. Each astrocytoma in the donors was new, WHO grade 3 or 4, IDH1-mutant and ATRX-lost. After removal of 6 bases from V and 6 bases from J, the junction contained 6 bases not matched to a gene. The CDR3 is 15 residues long. Germline V gene sequence: CDR1 MNHEY, CDR2 SVGAGI. As to this clone: Its antigen is unidentified.

This clonotype was sampled from a man in his forties with glioma. J is TRBJ1-5 and V is TRBV6-5; 12 nucleotides agree with TRBD1. The input for sequencing was PBMCs, taken from a glioma patient whose treatment included an IDH1 peptide vaccine. The CDR3 here is CASSRDRGPGQPQHF. Here the CDR3 DNA reads TGTGCCAGCAGCCGGGACAGGGGGCCCGGTCAGCCCCAGCATTTT.